The clone carrying this T cell receptor beta chain was recorded only once. The data originate from a study of blood T cell repertoires in COVID-19. Profiled with immunoSEQ multiplex PCR; TCRdb holds only in-frame clones, not every one. The sample shows about half a million clones, 80% to 90% of them seen only once. This CDR3 comprises 16 residues. Material for sequencing was peripheral blood. The clonotype was recovered from a man younger than 30 with COVID-19, enrolled during active disease. V gene TRBV7-5 combines with J gene TRBJ2-7; the table's D gene call, TRBD1, was not cross checked with the DNA. TRBV7-5 is an annotated pseudogene. The CDR3 spells CVRSLAPPGFTYEQYF. The CDR3, as DNA: TGTGTCAGAAGCTTAGCGCCGCCAGGGTTTACCTACGAGCAGTACTTC.